The source of this TCR beta chain is a study of T cell responses to AZD1222 COVID-19 vaccine. This CDR3 is 13 amino acids long. CDR1 MDHEN and CDR2 SYDVKM come from the germline V gene. Trimming cost V 4 bases and J 0 bases, with 6 bases left between them. The table came from immunoSEQ multiplex PCR; TCRdb's copy has only in-frame clones and leaves some out. This table holds approximately 100,000 clones, about 88% found once. V gene TRBV28 combines with J gene TRBJ1-2, with D hard to call. This clonotype was obtained from an adult in good health. The sample consisted of peripheral blood, taken on day 0 of AZD1222 vaccination. The CDR3 nucleotides are TGTGCCAGCAGTTACATAGCTAACTATGGCTACACCTTC. Residues: CASSYIANYGYTF.